Listed below are T cell receptor beta chains from one sample, sequenced in a study of human T cells and chemical hapten exposure. A single record per CDR3 protein comes from TCRdb applying MiXCR to the 5' RACE reads. The sample holds 100,000 to 120,000 distinct CDR3 sequences, roughly 19% seen once. These receptor sequences come from a human donor in good health. Both conserved end residues are trimmed from each CDR3.

j_call v_call cdr3_aa
TRBJ2-7 TRBV28 ASSEVGQAPYEQY
TRBJ2-3 TRBV12-3/TRBV12-4 ASSLLGSRNTQY
TRBJ1-4 TRBV16 ASSQRQIDNEKLF
TRBJ1-1 TRBV11-2 ASSQDVTWTEAF
TRBJ2-4 TRBV7-9 ASNIAGGPAKNIQY
TRBJ2-3 TRBV24-1 ATSDISTDTQY
TRBJ2-1 TRBV4-1 ASSQPFNEQF
TRBJ2-5 TRBV11-2 ASTGRPLGQETQY
TRBJ2-1 TRBV18 ASSPQSLSSYNEQF
TRBJ2-1 TRBV6-4 ASSAQGNEQF
TRBJ2-1 TRBV27 ASSSPSRTGREQF
TRBJ2-3 TRBV7-9 ASSSSGSRTDTQY
TRBJ2-7 TRBV6-5 ASSYSGTEAANRGGEQY
TRBJ1-1 TRBV3-1 ASSHNDVNTEAF
TRBJ2-1 TRBV20-1 SARIRQGSGLAGGSYNEQF
TRBJ2-2 TRBV18 ASSPMNTGELF
TRBJ1-5 TRBV29-1 SVGQAPAGQPQH
TRBJ2-3 TRBV29-1 SVLAPSTDTQY
TRBJ1-2 TRBV27 ASSLQINYGYT
TRBJ1-4 TRBV4-1 ASSLTGDNEKLF
TRBJ1-1 TRBV29-1 SVYSGVNTEAF
TRBJ2-4 TRBV21-1 ASIGGGRAKNIQY
TRBJ1-2 TRBV6-5 ASSDGIPNYGYT
TRBJ2-7 TRBV2 ASSAGTSGNSYEQY
TRBJ1-5 TRBV28 ASSINQPQH
TRBJ1-1 TRBV20-1 SARGTRADTEAF
TRBJ1-5 TRBV28 ASSSHQPQH
TRBJ2-7 TRBV9 ASSVDGSRSYEQY
TRBJ2-3 TRBV5-5 ASSWSTDTQY
TRBJ2-7 TRBV15 ATLEREGLAYEQY
TRBJ1-2 TRBV29-1 SVLPARTANHPYGYT
TRBJ2-1 TRBV5-1 ASIPGGSNEQF
TRBJ2-3 TRBV20-1 SVWTTAVSTDTQY
TRBJ1-4 TRBV6-1 ASSEAQGGNEKLF
TRBJ2-2 TRBV19 ASSFRLAGGLLNTGELF
TRBJ1-3 TRBV10-3 AISESSPGTIY
TRBJ2-7 TRBV6-6 ASSFPPGTGVGEQY
TRBJ1-5 TRBV20-1 SARDRDGTGSQH
TRBJ2-1 TRBV28 ASSLPGYNEQF
TRBJ2-1 TRBV4-1 ASSLSFNERGYVNEQF
TRBJ2-1 TRBV13 ASRLGTSGRNEQF
TRBJ2-4 TRBV28 ASKDGGIQY
TRBJ1-1 TRBV27 ASSFEGWAF
TRBJ2-1 TRBV5-1 ASSLEASGYNEQF
TRBJ2-1 TRBV9 ASSPRLAVYNEQF
TRBJ1-1 TRBV20-1 SARSGAGTEAF
TRBJ2-1 TRBV20-1 SANGGPTYNEQF
TRBJ2-5 TRBV11-2 ASSLDMKGGETQY
TRBJ1-5 TRBV6-5 ASSPQGALGNQPQH
TRBJ1-2 TRBV7-8 ASSRRGTNYGYT